Given below is one T cell receptor beta chain in context. No antigen is known for it. These data belong to a study of cytomegalovirus exposure and HLA in healthy donors. Study-wide results and caveats: Exclusion applied to some V segments, including TRBV6-2 and TRBV6-3, as they were indistinguishable. It has been reported that TCR beta sequences accurately predicted the HLA-A and HLA-B alleles of most subjects.

The CDR3 length is 13 residues. V dropped 8 bases and J dropped 2; count of bases not matched to a gene: 4. Germline CDR1 and CDR2: LNHDA and SQIVND (reference sequence). The study ran its PCR with 60 Vbeta and 13 Jbeta primers. The assay was immunoSEQ multiplex PCR, and TCRdb's table has in-frame clones only and misses some. The sample contains 90,000 to 150,000 clones, less than 80% of which appear only once. V and J are TRBV19 and TRBJ1-1; 8 nucleotides align to TRBD1. Input material: PBMCs. This sequence was found in a woman in her forties or fifties in good health and CMV-seropositive. The DNA for the CDR3 is TGTGCCAGTGACAGGGGACAAAACACTGAAGCTTTCTTT. It encodes CASDRGQNTEAFF.